Listed here are 14 T cell receptor beta chains from one sample, sequenced in a study of blood T cell repertoires in COVID-19. TCRdb's copy holds only in-frame clones and misses some; the assay was immunoSEQ multiplex PCR. The sample has 160,000 or so clones; about 92% are singletons. Sequencing was performed on peripheral blood. The receptors derive from a man aged 60 to 69 with active or convalescent COVID-19.

The V call is TRBV10-3, the J call TRBJ1-1; D unresolved. Germline CDR1 ENHRY, CDR2 SYGVKD. This CDR3 has 15 amino acids. The V end was cut by 7 bases, the J end by 4 bases, with 19 bases between. The CDR3 sequence: CAITSFLWASTEAFF. CDR3 sequence (DNA): TGTGCCATCACATCATTTCTTTGGGCTTCCACTGAAGCTTTCTTT.

V is TRBV6-5 and J is TRBJ2-1, with 10 bases identical to TRBD2. V gave up 7 bases and J gave up 7 bases; unmatched junction bases: 4. The CDR3 is 13 amino acids. The germline V gene has CDR1 MNHEY and CDR2 SVGAGI. CDR3 loop: CASTRAGGNEQFF. Written as DNA, the CDR3 is TGTGCCAGCACCCGAGCGGGGGGGAATGAGCAGTTCTTC.

This sequence joins TRBV27 and TRBJ1-1; D might be TRBD1 (5 bases). The CDR3 runs 15 residues. V was clipped by 5 bases and J by 0 bases, with 13 bases between them. Germline loops: CDR1 MNHEY, CDR2 SMNVEV (reference sequence). The CDR3, as DNA: TGTGCCAGCAGTAGGGGTTGGGGTATGAACACTGAAGCTTTCTTT. Protein sequence: CASSRGWGMNTEAFF.

This clone was observed once. This rearrangement joins TRBV7-5 to TRBJ1-1; TRBD1, the table's D call, lacks a check against the DNA. TRBV7-5 is a known pseudogene. CDR3 length equals 18 residues. The CDR3 here is CVRSLAGRGQDMNTEAFF. Here the CDR3 DNA reads TGTGTCAGAAGCTTAGCGGGTCGGGGACAGGATATGAACACTGAAGCTTTCTTT.

This chain connects TRBV29-1 to TRBJ2-2, with D possibly matching TRBD2 (6 bases). The germline gives CDR1 SQVTM, CDR2 ANQGSEA. The V end was cut by 5 bases, the J end by 5 bases, with 21 bases between. This CDR3 is 16 amino acids long. In nucleotides, the CDR3 is TGCAGCGTTTCCACAAGGGGTGCGGCGGGAACCGGGGAGCTGTTTTTT. It codes for CSVSTRGAAGTGELFF.

The CDR3 spells CASSAEGGQGATDIQYF. Written as DNA, the CDR3 is TGCGCCAGCAGCGCCGAAGGGGGACAGGGGGCGACAGACATTCAGTACTTC. The gene calls are TRBV5-1 and TRBJ2-4, with 12 nucleotides matching TRBD1. The CDR3 is made up of 17 amino acids. V lost 4 bases, J lost 8 bases, and 13 bases stayed unmatched. Germline CDR1 and CDR2: SGHRS and YFSETQ.

The CDR3 protein is CASSHQYRGLEKLFF. The CDR3 DNA follows: TGTGCCAGCAGCCACCAATACAGGGGGCTAGAAAAACTGTTTTTT. This chain links TRBV3-1 (or the pseudogene TRBV3-2) with TRBJ1-4; 9 bases line up with TRBD1. V lost 3 bases to trimming and J lost 8 bases; unmatched junction nucleotides: 7. CDR1 LGHDT and CDR2 YNNKEL come from the germline V gene (reference sequence). The CDR3 extends over 15 amino acids.

The chain recombines TRBV19 with TRBJ1-1; D gene uncertain. This CDR3 comprises 14 residues. Germline V gene data show CDR1 as LNHDA and CDR2 as SQIVND (reference sequence). V lost 5 bases and J lost 4, with 14 bases in between. CDR3 in amino acids: CASSGGLRSTEAFF. The CDR3 coding sequence is TGTGCCAGTAGTGGAGGGTTGAGGAGCACTGAAGCTTTCTTT.

This clone appeared a few times. The CDR3 DNA sequence: TGTGCCAGCAGCCCATCGCCCGGGACCTATAATTCACCCCTCCACTTT. Encoded protein: CASSPSPGTYNSPLHF. This chain connects TRBV7-9 to TRBJ1-6; D is ambiguous. Germline V lookup: CDR1 SEHNR, CDR2 FQNEAQ (reference sequence). This CDR3 is built from 16 residues. The V and J ends lost 5 bases and 2 bases respectively, with 13 bases between them. Full variable domain (rest looked up from reference TRBV7-9 and TRBJ1-6): DTGVSQNPRHKITKRGQNVTFRCDPISEHNRLYWYRQTLGQGPEFLTYFQNEAQLEKSRLLSDRFSAERPKGSFSTLEIQRTEQGDSAMYLCASSPSPGTYNSPLHFGNGTRLTVT.

The chain uses TRBV25-1 and TRBJ2-7, with TRBD2 matching over 12 bases. After removal of 2 bases from V and 2 bases from J, the junction contained 7 bases not matched to a gene. Germline loops: CDR1 MGHDK, CDR2 SYGVNS. The CDR3 covers 17 residues. CDR3 region: CASSEPTSGRFTYEQYF. The CDR3 DNA is TGTGCCAGCAGTGAACCAACTAGCGGGAGGTTCACCTACGAGCAGTACTTC.

The chain carries TRBV6-2 or TRBV6-3 and TRBJ2-2; TRBD2 aligns across 7 bases. V lost 2 bases, J lost 4 bases, and 4 bases stayed unmatched. Germline lookup yields CDR1 MNHEY and CDR2 SVGEGT. The CDR3 sequence is 15 residues long. The CDR3 DNA sequence: TGTGCCAGCAGTTACACTAGCGTGGGCACCGGGGAGCTGTTTTTT. It yields the protein CASSYTSVGTGELFF.

The genes are TRBV6-5 and TRBJ1-1; D might be TRBD1 (5 bases). V gave up 10 bases and J gave up 6 bases, with 12 bases separating them. Germline values: CDR1 MNHEY, CDR2 SVGAGI. The CDR3 has 11 amino acids. This CDR3 is CAIGRTPEAFF. In DNA, the CDR3 is TGTGCCATTGGGCGGACACCTGAAGCTTTCTTT.

The chain combines TRBV7-8 with TRBJ1-5; 7 nucleotides match TRBD1. This CDR3 is built from 15 residues. The V and J ends lost 3 bases and 2 bases, in that order; junction bases with no gene match: 4. Germline V lookup: CDR1 SGHVS, CDR2 FQNEAQ. CDR3 region: CASSFTGDGNQPQHF. As DNA, the CDR3 is TGTGCCAGCAGCTTCACAGGGGACGGCAATCAGCCCCAGCATTTT.

V gene TRBV9 combines with J gene TRBJ2-7; TRBD1 might be the D (5 bases). The V end lost 4 bases, the J end lost 7 bases, and 12 bases lay between the germline ends. Looked up from germline, CDR1 is SGDLS and CDR2 is YYNGEE. This CDR3 is 12 amino acids long. The CDR3 DNA follows: TGTGCCAGCAGCCCAGGGATAGCAGAGCAGTACTTC. It encodes CASSPGIAEQYF.